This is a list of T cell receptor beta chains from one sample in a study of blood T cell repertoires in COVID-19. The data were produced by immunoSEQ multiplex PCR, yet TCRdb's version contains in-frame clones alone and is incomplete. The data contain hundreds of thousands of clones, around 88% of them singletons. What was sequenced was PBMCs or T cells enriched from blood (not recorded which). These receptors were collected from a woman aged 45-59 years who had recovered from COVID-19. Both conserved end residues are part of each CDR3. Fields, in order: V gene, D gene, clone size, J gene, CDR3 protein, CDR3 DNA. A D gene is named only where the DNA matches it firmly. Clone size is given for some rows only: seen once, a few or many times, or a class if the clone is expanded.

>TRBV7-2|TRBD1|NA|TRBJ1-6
CASSVQGALGNSPLHF
TGTGCCAGCAGCGTACAGGGGGCCCTGGGGAATTCACCCCTCCACTTT
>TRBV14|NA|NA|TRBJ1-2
CASSEYTFRGGTYGYTF
TGTGCCAGCAGCGAATATACCTTCCGGGGGGGAACCTATGGCTACACCTTC
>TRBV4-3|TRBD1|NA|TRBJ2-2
CASSARQGYTGELFF
TGCGCCAGCAGCGCCAGACAGGGTTACACCGGGGAGCTGTTTTTT
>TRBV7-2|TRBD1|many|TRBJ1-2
CASSYGQGRGGYTF
TGTGCCAGCAGCTACGGACAGGGCAGGGGTGGCTACACCTTC
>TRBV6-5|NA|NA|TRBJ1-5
CASQWGDSNQPQHF
TGTGCCTCCCAGTGGGGAGATAGCAATCAGCCCCAGCATTTT
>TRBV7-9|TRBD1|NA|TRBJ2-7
CASEGWGQGAEGYEQYF
TGTGCCAGTGAAGGGTGGGGACAGGGAGCCGAGGGCTACGAGCAGTACTTC
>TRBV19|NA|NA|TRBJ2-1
CASSMPSGRGYNEQFF
TGTGCCAGTAGTATGCCCTCCGGGCGGGGTTACAATGAGCAGTTCTTC
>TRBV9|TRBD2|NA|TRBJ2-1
CASSVLADNEQFF
TGTGCCAGCAGCGTCCTAGCGGACAATGAGCAGTTCTTC
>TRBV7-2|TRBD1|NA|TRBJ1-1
CASSLRTGRTEAFF
TGTGCCAGCAGCTTAAGGACAGGGCGGACTGAAGCTTTCTTT
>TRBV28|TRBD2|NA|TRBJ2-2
CASSLGGLAGWFF
TGTGCCAGCAGTTTAGGAGGACTAGCGGGTTGGTTTTTT
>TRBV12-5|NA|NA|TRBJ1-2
CASGSDGKGGYGYTF
TGTGCTAGTGGTTCGGACGGGAAGGGCGGCTATGGCTACACCTTC
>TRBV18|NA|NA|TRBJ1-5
CASSNDRNQPQHF
TGTGCCAGCTCGAACGACAGGAATCAGCCCCAGCATTTT
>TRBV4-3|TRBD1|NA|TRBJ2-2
CASSQVTGGYSGTGELFF
TGCGCCAGCAGCCAAGTGACAGGGGGGTACTCGGGCACCGGGGAGCTGTTTTTT
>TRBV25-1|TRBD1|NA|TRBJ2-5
CASSDPRGRETQYF
TGTGCCAGCAGTGACCCCAGGGGGAGAGAGACCCAGTACTTC